The clone carrying this T cell receptor beta chain was detected once. These data come from a study of T cells in localized non-small cell lung cancer. Sequencing used immunoSEQ multiplex PCR; TCRdb keeps in-frame clones, though not all of them. The sample consists of around 30,000 clones, approximately 94% of them appearing once. The CDR3 consists of 16 residues. Germline trimming cut 3 bases from V and 5 bases from J; bases unmatched to any gene: 10. Germline-derived CDR1 and CDR2 are SGDLS and YYNGEE. Source: peripheral blood, taken before any cancer treatment. The clonotype comes from a woman aged 35 to 70 with stage I lung adenocarcinoma. This sequence joins TRBV9 and TRBJ2-1; 8 nucleotides match TRBD2. CDR3 in DNA: TGTGCCAGCAGCGCCCTTTCACTAGCGGACCACAATGAGCAGTTCTTC. Protein product: CASSALSLADHNEQFF.